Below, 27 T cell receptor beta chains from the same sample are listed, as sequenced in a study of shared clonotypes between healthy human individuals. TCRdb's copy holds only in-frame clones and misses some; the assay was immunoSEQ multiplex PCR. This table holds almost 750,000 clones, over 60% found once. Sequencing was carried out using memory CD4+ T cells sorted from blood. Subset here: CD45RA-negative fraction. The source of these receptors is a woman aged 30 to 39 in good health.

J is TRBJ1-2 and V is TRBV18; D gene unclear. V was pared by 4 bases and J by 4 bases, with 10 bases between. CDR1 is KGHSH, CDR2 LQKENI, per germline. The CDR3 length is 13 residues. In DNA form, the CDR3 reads TGTGCCAGCTCACAGAGGGAAACCTATGGCTACACCTTC. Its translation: CASSQRETYGYTF.

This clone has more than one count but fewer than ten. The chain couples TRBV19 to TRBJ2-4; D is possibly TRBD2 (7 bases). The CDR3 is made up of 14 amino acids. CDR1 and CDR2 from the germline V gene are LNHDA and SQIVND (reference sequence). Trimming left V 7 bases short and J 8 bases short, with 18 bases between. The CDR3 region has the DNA TGTGCCAGTAAAGGGGGGGTGAGTTCAGACATTCAGTACTTC. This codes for CASKGGVSSDIQYF. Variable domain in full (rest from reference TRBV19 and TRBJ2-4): DGGITQSPKYLFRKEGQNVTLSCEQNLNHDAMYWYRQDPGQGLRLIYYSQIVNDFQKGDIAEGYSVSREKKESFPLTVTSAQKNPTAFYLCASKGGVSSDIQYFGAGTRLSVL.

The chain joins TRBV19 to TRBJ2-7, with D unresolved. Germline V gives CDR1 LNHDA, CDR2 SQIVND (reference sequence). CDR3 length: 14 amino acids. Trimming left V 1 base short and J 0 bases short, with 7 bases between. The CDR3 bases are TGTGCCAGTAGTATAGGAACAGACTCCTACGAGCAGTACTTC. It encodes CASSIGTDSYEQYF.

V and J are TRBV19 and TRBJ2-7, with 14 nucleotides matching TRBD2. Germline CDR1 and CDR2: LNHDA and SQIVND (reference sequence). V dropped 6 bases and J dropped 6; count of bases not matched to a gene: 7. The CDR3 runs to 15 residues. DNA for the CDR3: TGTGCCAGTAGGTCGACTAGCGGGAGGGAAAGCGAGCAGTACTTC. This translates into CASRSTSGRESEQYF.

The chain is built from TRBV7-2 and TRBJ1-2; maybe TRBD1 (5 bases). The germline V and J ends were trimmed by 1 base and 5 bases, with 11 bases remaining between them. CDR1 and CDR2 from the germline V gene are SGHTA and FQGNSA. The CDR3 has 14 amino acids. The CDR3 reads CASSLGVTVYGYTF. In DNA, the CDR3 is TGTGCCAGCAGCTTAGGGGTGACAGTTTATGGCTACACCTTC.

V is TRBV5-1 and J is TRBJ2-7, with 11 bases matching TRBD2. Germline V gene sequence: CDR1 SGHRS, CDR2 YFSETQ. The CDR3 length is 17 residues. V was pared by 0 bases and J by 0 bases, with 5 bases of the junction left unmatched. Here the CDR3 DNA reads TGCGCCAGCAGCTTGGGGCCTAGCGGGAGGAGCTCCTACGAGCAGTACTTC. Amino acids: CASSLGPSGRSSYEQYF.

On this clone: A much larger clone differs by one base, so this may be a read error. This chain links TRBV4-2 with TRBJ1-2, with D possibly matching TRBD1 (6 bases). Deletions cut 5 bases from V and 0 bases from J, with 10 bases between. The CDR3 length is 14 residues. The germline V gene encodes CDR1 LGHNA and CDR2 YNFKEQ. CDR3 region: CASSVGTTNYGYTF. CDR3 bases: TGTGCCAGCAGCGTCGGGACAACTAACTATGGCTACACCTTC.

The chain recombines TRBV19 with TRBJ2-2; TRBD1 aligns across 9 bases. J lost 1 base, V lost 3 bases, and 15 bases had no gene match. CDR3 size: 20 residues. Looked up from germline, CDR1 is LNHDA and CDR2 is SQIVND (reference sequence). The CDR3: CASSITGQGMRGKNTGELFF. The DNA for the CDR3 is TGTGCCAGTAGTATCACGGGACAGGGTATGAGAGGGAAGAACACCGGGGAGCTGTTTTTT. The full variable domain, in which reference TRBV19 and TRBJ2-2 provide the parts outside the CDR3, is DGGITQSPKYLFRKEGQNVTLSCEQNLNHDAMYWYRQDPGQGLRLIYYSQIVNDFQKGDIAEGYSVSREKKESFPLTVTSAQKNPTAFYLCASSITGQGMRGKNTGELFFGEGSRLTVL.

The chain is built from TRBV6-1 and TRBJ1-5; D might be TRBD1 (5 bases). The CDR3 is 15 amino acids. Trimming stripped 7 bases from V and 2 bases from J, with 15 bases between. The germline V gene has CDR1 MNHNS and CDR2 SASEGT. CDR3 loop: CASTRGHDGNQPQHF. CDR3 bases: TGTGCCAGCACTCGAGGACACGATGGCAATCAGCCCCAGCATTTT.

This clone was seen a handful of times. The CDR3 nucleotides are TGTGCCAGCAGTGATGGTTCGGTATCCCCCGGGGAGCTGTTTTTT. It codes for CASSDGSVSPGELFF. The rearrangement joins TRBV2 to TRBJ2-2, with D unresolved. The CDR3 contains 15 residues. With 3 bases removed from V and 6 bases from J, the gap between germline ends came to 14 bases. CDR1 is SNHLY, CDR2 FYNNEI, per germline.

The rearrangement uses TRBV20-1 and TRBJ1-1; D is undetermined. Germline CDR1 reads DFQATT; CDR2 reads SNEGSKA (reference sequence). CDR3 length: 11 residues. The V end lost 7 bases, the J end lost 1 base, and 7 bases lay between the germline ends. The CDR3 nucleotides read TGCAGTGGGACTCCGAACACTGAAGCTTTCTTT. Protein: CSGTPNTEAFF.

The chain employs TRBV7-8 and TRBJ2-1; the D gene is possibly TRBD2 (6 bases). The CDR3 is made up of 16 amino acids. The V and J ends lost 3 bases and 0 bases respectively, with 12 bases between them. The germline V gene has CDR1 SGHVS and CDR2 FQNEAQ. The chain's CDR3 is CASSLLGGTSYNEQFF. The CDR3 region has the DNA TGTGCCAGCAGCTTGCTTGGAGGGACCTCCTACAATGAGCAGTTCTTC. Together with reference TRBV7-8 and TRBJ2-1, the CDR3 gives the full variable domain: GAGVSQSPRYKVAKRGQDVALRCDPISGHVSLFWYQQALGQGPEFLTYFQNEAQLDKSGLPSDRFFAERPEGSVSTLKIQRTQQEDSAVYLCASSLLGGTSYNEQFFGPGTRLTVL.

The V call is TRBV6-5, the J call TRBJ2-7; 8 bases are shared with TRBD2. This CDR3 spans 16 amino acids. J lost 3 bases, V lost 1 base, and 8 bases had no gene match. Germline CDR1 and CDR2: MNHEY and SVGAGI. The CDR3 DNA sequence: TGTGCCAGCAGTTACTTCCCACTCGGGACTAGCTACGAGCAGTACTTC. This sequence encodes CASSYFPLGTSYEQYF.

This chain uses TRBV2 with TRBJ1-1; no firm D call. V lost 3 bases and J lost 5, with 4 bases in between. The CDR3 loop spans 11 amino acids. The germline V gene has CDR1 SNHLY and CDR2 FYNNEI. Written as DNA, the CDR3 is TGTGCCAGCAGTGACCTTACTGAAGCTTTCTTT. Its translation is CASSDLTEAFF.

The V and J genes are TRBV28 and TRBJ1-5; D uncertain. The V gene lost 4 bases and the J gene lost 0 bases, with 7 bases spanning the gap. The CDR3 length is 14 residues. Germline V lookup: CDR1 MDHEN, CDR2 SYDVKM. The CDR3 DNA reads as TGTGCCAGCAGTTGGATGTATAGCAATCAGCCCCAGCATTTT. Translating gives CASSWMYSNQPQHF.

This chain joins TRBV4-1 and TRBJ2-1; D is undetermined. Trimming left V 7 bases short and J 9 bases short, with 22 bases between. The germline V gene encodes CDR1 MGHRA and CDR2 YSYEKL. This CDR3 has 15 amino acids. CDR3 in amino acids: CASTNRARTLPEQFF. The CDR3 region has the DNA TGCGCCAGCACCAACCGCGCCAGAACCCTTCCTGAGCAGTTCTTC.

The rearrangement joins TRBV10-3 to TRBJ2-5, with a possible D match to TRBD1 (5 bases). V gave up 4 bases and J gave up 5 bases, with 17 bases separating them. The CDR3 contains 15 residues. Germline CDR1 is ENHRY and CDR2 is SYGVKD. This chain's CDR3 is CAISVTGDSGETQYF. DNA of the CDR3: TGTGCCATCAGTGTAACAGGTGACTCTGGGGAGACCCAGTACTTC.

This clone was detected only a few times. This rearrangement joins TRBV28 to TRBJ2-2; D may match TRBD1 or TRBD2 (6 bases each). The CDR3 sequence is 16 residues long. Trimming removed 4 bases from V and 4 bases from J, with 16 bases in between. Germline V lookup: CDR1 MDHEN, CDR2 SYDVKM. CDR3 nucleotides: TGTGCCAGCAGTTCCCCGGGGGCGAGGGGCACCGGGGAGCTGTTTTTT. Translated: CASSSPGARGTGELFF.

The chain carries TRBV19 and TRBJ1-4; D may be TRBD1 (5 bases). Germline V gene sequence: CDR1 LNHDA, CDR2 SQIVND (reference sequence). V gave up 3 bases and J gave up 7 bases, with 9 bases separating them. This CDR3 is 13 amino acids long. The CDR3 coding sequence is TGTGCCAGTAGTATCCCGGGACTTGAAAAACTGTTTTTT. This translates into CASSIPGLEKLFF.

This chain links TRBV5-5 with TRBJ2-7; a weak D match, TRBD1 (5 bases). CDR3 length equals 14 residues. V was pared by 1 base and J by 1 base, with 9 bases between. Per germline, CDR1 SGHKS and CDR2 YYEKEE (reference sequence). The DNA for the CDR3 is TGTGCCAGCAGCTTGCAGAGACAGTCCTACGAGCAGTACTTC. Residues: CASSLQRQSYEQYF.

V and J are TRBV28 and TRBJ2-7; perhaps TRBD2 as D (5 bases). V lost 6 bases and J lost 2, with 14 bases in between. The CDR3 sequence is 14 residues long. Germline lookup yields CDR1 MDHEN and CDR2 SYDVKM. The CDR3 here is CASSRSVAPYEQYF. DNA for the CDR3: TGTGCCAGCAGCCGGAGCGTAGCGCCCTACGAGCAGTACTTC.

DNA for the CDR3: TGTGCCAGCAGCTTAGACGGTGGGCCCGGGGAGCTGTTTTTT. Its translation is CASSLDGGPGELFF. The chain is built from TRBV7-2 and TRBJ2-2; D gene uncertain. Germline V CDR1 and CDR2: SGHTA, FQGNSA. This CDR3 has 14 amino acids. Deletions cut 1 base from V and 6 bases from J, with 9 bases between.

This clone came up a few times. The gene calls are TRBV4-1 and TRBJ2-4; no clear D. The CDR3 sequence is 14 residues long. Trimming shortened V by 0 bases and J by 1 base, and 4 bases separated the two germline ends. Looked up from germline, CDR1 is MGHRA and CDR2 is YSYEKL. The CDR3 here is CASSQDPAKNIQYF. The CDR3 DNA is TGCGCCAGCAGCCAAGATCCTGCCAAAAACATTCAGTACTTC.

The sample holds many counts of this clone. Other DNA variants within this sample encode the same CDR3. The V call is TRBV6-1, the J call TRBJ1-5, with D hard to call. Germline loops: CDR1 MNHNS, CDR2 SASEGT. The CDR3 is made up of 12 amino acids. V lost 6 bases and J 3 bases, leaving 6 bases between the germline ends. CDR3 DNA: TGTGCCAGCAGGGCCGCCAATCAGCCCCAGCATTTT. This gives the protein CASRAANQPQHF.

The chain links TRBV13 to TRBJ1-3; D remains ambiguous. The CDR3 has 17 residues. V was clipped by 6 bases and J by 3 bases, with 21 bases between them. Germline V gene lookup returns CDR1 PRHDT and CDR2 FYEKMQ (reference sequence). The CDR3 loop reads CASSRNAELAHGNTIYF. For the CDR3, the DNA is TGTGCCAGCAGTCGAAACGCCGAGCTTGCGCATGGAAACACCATATATTTT.

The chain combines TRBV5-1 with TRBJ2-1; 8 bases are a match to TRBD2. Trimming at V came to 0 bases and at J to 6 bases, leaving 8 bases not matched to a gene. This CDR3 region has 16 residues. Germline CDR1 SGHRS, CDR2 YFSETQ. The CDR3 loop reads CASSLGLRTSPNEQFF. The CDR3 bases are TGCGCCAGCAGCTTGGGTCTACGGACTAGCCCCAATGAGCAGTTCTTC.

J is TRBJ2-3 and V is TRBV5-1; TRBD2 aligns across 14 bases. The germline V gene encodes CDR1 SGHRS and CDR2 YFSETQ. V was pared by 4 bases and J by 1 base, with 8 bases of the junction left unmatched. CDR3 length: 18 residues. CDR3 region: CASSLGLAGVFGTDTQYF. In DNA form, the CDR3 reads TGCGCCAGCAGCCTGGGACTAGCGGGAGTCTTCGGCACAGATACGCAGTATTTT. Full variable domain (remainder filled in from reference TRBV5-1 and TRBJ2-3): KAGVTQTPRYLIKTRGQQVTLSCSPISGHRSVSWYQQTPGQGLQFLFEYFSETQRNKGNFPGRFSGRQFSNSRSEMNVSTLELGDSALYLCASSLGLAGVFGTDTQYFGPGTRLTVL.